Listed here are 10 T cell receptor beta chains from one sample, sequenced in a study of cytomegalovirus exposure and HLA in healthy donors. PCR amplification relied on 60 Vbeta primers (plus 13 Jbeta primers). Data came from immunoSEQ multiplex PCR; TCRdb stores just in-frame clones and leaves some out. The sample holds roughly 90,000 clones; approximately 88% are singletons and the top ten take approximately 2.3%. The material sequenced was PBMCs. The receptors derive from a man aged 18 to 30 in good health and CMV-seronegative.

This rearrangement joins TRBV21-1 to TRBJ2-3; the table's D call TRBD2 went unverified against the DNA. TRBV21-1 is a listed pseudogene. The CDR3 totals 14 residues. CDR3 region: CASSNRTYTDTQYF. The CDR3 DNA reads as TGTGCCAGCAGCAACAGGACTTACACAGATACGCAGTATTTT.

This rearrangement joins TRBV15 to TRBJ1-5, with D unresolved. The CDR3 length is 15 residues. The germline CDR1 and CDR2 sequences are LNHNV and YYDKDF (reference sequence). V lost 0 bases, J lost 4 bases, and 10 bases lay in between. The CDR3 nucleotides are TGTGCCACCAGCAGAGATCGGGGTTTTAATCAGCCCCAGCATTTT. This translates into CATSRDRGFNQPQHF.

This chain connects TRBV11-2 to TRBJ2-5, with TRBD2 matching 7 bases. Germline trimming cut 1 base from V and 3 bases from J; bases unmatched to any gene: 8. The germline gives CDR1 SGHAT, CDR2 FQNNGV. The CDR3 spans 16 residues. The CDR3 bases are TGTGCCAGCAGCTTAGTCCTACTAGCGAGGAAAGAGACCCAGTACTTC. Translation: CASSLVLLARKETQYF.

The chain uses TRBV7-8 and TRBJ1-5; D possibly corresponds to TRBD1 (6 bases). This CDR3 has 13 amino acids. The V end was cut by 0 bases, the J end by 7 bases, with 7 bases between. Germline assignment: CDR1 SGHVS and CDR2 FQNEAQ. CDR3: CASSLAGHQPQHF. The CDR3 DNA follows: TGTGCCAGCAGCTTAGCGGGACACCAGCCCCAGCATTTT.

This chain links TRBV6-5 with TRBJ1-5; 11 nucleotides agree with TRBD1. The CDR3 spans 15 residues. V shed 6 bases, J shed 7 bases, and the junction held 8 bases outside the gene matches. The germline V gene has CDR1 MNHEY and CDR2 SVGAGI. CDR3 bases: TGTGCCAGCAGAAAGGACAGGGGGCTTAGGCAGCCCCAGCATTTT. This translates into CASRKDRGLRQPQHF.

The chain couples TRBV6-5 to TRBJ2-7, with D possibly TRBD2 on 6 matching bases. The CDR3 is 14 residues long. The germline V gene encodes CDR1 MNHEY and CDR2 SVGAGI. The V and J ends lost 3 bases and 6 bases respectively, with 15 bases between them. The CDR3 protein is CASSYRPSGSEQYF. CDR3 sequence (DNA): TGTGCCAGCAGTTATAGGCCGAGCGGGTCCGAGCAGTACTTC.

The sample holds one count of this clone. The V gene is TRBV28, the J gene TRBJ2-6; 8 bases fit TRBD1. The CDR3 length is 16 residues. Germline V gene sequence: CDR1 MDHEN, CDR2 SYDVKM. The V and J ends lost 6 bases and 0 bases, in that order; junction bases with no gene match: 4. The CDR3 sequence is CASRRTGGSGANVLTF. The CDR3 DNA reads as TGTGCCAGCAGACGCACAGGGGGCTCTGGGGCCAACGTCCTGACTTTC.

J is TRBJ2-7 and V is TRBV30; 7 bases map to TRBD1. V gave up 5 bases and J gave up 5 bases; unmatched junction bases: 9. The length of the CDR3 is 13 residues. Germline CDR1 reads GTSNPN; CDR2 reads SVGIG (reference sequence). The CDR3 region has the DNA TGTGCCTGGTCGCCGGGACAGAAGCACGAGCAGTACTTC. This codes for CAWSPGQKHEQYF. Using reference TRBV30 and TRBJ2-7 for the parts outside the CDR3, the full variable domain is SQTIHQWPATLVQPVGSPLSLECTVEGTSNPNLYWYRQAAGRGLQLLFYSVGIGQISSEVPQNLSASRPQDRQFILSSKKLLLSDSGFYLCAWSPGQKHEQYFGPGTRLTVT.

The chain links TRBV6-6 to TRBJ2-1; the D is unclear. V lost 2 bases and J lost 5, with 4 bases in between. The CDR3 has 12 amino acids. CDR1 is MNHNY and CDR2 is SVGAGI in the germline V gene (reference sequence). CDR3 DNA: TGTGCCAGCAGTTACGGAGACAATGAGCAGTTCTTC. Its protein is CASSYGDNEQFF.

The chain employs TRBV6-5 and TRBJ1-6, with D perhaps matching TRBD1 (5 bases). CDR3 length equals 13 residues. Germline CDR1 is MNHEY and CDR2 is SVGAGI. The ends were cut back, 6 bases at V and 8 bases at J, with 11 bases in the middle. The CDR3 loop reads CASRPSGYSPLHF. DNA of the CDR3: TGTGCCAGCAGACCCTCAGGGTATTCACCCCTCCACTTT.